Listed below are T cell receptor beta chains from one sample, sequenced in a study of blood T cell repertoires in COVID-19. Data came from immunoSEQ multiplex PCR; TCRdb stores just in-frame clones and leaves some out. This sample carries hundreds of thousands of clones, roughly 80% of them seen once, and the ten largest clones take under 4.5%. Material: peripheral blood. These receptors all come from a woman between 35 and 50 years old with active or convalescent COVID-19. CDR3s include the opening cysteine and the closing phenylalanine or tryptophan. Each record gives: J gene, V gene, D gene, clone size, CDR3 length, CDR3 DNA, CDR3 protein. D genes are given only for firm matches. Clone size is stated in some rows and not others, as once, few, many or a class when expanded.

>TRBJ2-1|TRBV19|TRBD2|-|15
TGTGCCAGTAGCTTACTAGCGGGAATCACAATGGAGCAGTTCTTC
CASSLLAGITMEQFF
>TRBJ1-3|TRBV5-6|-|few|15
TGTGCCAGCAGCGGCACAGGGTACTCTGGAAACACCATATATTTT
CASSGTGYSGNTIYF
>TRBJ1-2|TRBV3-1/TRBV3-2|-|-|13
TGTGCCAGCAGCCAAGATAAGGGGAACGGCTACACCTTC
CASSQDKGNGYTF
>TRBJ1-4|TRBV19|-|-|12
TGTGCCAGTAGTTACAGGGAGGAAAAACTGTTTTTT
CASSYREEKLFF
>TRBJ1-2|TRBV3-1/TRBV3-2|-|-|17
TGTGCCAGCAGCCCATATCCAGGGCACTCCCGAGTCTATGGCTACACCTTC
CASSPYPGHSRVYGYTF
>TRBJ1-1|TRBV7-9|TRBD1|-|12
TGTGCCAGCAGCTCACCCGGGACAGGCGCTTTCTTT
CASSSPGTGAFF
>TRBJ2-7|TRBV10-3|TRBD2|once|16
TGTGCCATCAGTGCGGGACTAGCGGGGGGCTCCTACGAGCAGTACTTC
CAISAGLAGGSYEQYF
>TRBJ1-6|TRBV12-3/TRBV12-4|TRBD1|-|13
TGTGCCAGCGGAGGACAGGGAGAATCACCCCTCCACTTT
CASGGQGESPLHF
>TRBJ1-5|TRBV27|TRBD1|once|13
TGTGCCAGCAGTTTAACAGGGGGTCAGCCCCAGCATTTT
CASSLTGGQPQHF
>TRBJ1-4|TRBV28|TRBD1|-|14
TGTGCCAGCAGTCGACAGGGGGCGTCGGAAAAACTGTTTTTT
CASSRQGASEKLFF
>TRBJ1-2|TRBV6-5|-|-|15
TGTGCCAGCAGCCGGACCGACAGTCCGGGAGATGGCTACACCTTC
CASSRTDSPGDGYTF
>TRBJ2-1|TRBV2|TRBD2|-|15
TGTGCCAGCAGTCCCGCTAGCGGGGGGGCCGATGAGCAGTTCTTC
CASSPASGGADEQFF
>TRBJ2-1|TRBV11-3|-|-|13
TGTGCCAGCAGCTTAGGGGGAGGCAATGAGCAGTTCTTC
CASSLGGGNEQFF
>TRBJ2-1|TRBV9|TRBD2|few|15
TGTGCCAGCAGTCCCGGAGCGGGGGCCCTCAATGAGCAGTTCTTC
CASSPGAGALNEQFF
>TRBJ2-7|TRBV12-5|-|-|14
TGTGCTAGTGGTCTGATGCCGGGACACTACGAGCAGTACTTC
CASGLMPGHYEQYF
>TRBJ1-1|TRBV10-1|TRBD1|-|17
TGCGCCAGCCTTACAGGGGCGGGGGGATTTATGAACACTGAAGCTTTCTTT
CASLTGAGGFMNTEAFF
>TRBJ1-4|TRBV28|-|-|14
TGTGCCAGCAGACCACAAGCAACTAATGAAAAACTGTTTTTT
CASRPQATNEKLFF
>TRBJ1-2|TRBV5-1|-|-|13
TGCGCCAGCAGCTTCGACCCACAGGGTGGCTACACCTTC
CASSFDPQGGYTF
>TRBJ2-5|TRBV2|TRBD1|-|14
TGTGCCAGCATGGGGACAGGGGCGGGGGAGACCCAGTACTTC
CASMGTGAGETQYF
>TRBJ2-3|TRBV10-2|-|-|14
TGCGCCAGCAGTGACGGCAGGGCCACAGATACGCAGTATTTT
CASSDGRATDTQYF
>TRBJ2-2|TRBV7-2|TRBD2|-|18
TGTGCCAGCAGCCAGAGTAGGGCGGGGGGCTTCGACACCGGGGAGCTGTTTTTT
CASSQSRAGGFDTGELFF
>TRBJ1-2|TRBV5-6|TRBD1|-|13
TGTGCCAGCAGCCGACAGGGAACCTATGGCTACACCTTC
CASSRQGTYGYTF